This record looks at one T cell receptor beta chain sequence and its context. With 3 bases removed from V and 4 bases from J, the gap between germline ends came to 12 bases. The CDR3 is 13 amino acids. Germline CDR1 is SQVTM and CDR2 is ANQGSEA. This entry belongs to a study of T-cell reconstitution after alpha-beta-depleted transplantation in children. Researchers prepared the TCRbeta library using unique molecular identifiers, the study reports. TCRdb reanalysed the PCR reads using MiXCR and keeps one entry per CDR3 protein. The profile covers about 980,000 distinct CDR3 sequences, with roughly 31% appearing a single time and roughly 28% taken by the ten largest.

Sequenced material: PBMCs, mostly from graft donor cells, taken 360 days after TCRalphabeta/CD19-depleted stem cell transplant. This TCR was recovered from a boy under two years old who had a stem cell transplant for SCID, so the T cells may come from the graft donor. The chain employs TRBV29-1 and TRBJ2-5; D possibly corresponds to TRBD2 (6 bases). CDR3 nucleotides: TGCAGCGTTGACTCCTTCGGGGGAGAGACCCAGTACTTC. This codes for CSVDSFGGETQYF.